This T cell receptor beta chain is drawn from a study of PD-1 blockade in classical Hodgkin lymphoma. Study as a whole: Every 2 weeks, patients had 3 mg/kg nivolumab intravenously. Study findings and constraints: Newly diagnosed patients had baseline TCR diversity that was reportedly lower than that of healthy donors. Any patient who commenced nivolumab under 1 year after ASCT was excluded.

Time point denoted: cycle 4 day 1 (C4D1), after more than 5 weeks of nivolumab. Each of the patients experienced relapse following autologous stem cell transplantation, and their brentuximab vedotin exposure differed. Magnetic negative selection of thawed PBMCs yielded the CD8+ T cells. Profiling relied on immunoSEQ multiplex PCR, and the TCRdb table lists in-frame clones only, not all of them. The sample shows roughly 10,000 clones, around 68% of them seen only once. There are a few counts of this clone. Antigen: not known. The receptor was derived from a human donor with classical Hodgkin lymphoma. The sequenced sample was CD8+ T cells from blood, obtained before the fourth cycle of nivolumab.

CDR3 residues: CASSPGTGGSYGYTF. The CDR3 DNA reads TGTGCCAGCAGCCCCGGGACAGGGGGCAGCTATGGCTACACCTTC. The V and J genes are TRBV7-8 and TRBJ1-2; 12 nucleotides match TRBD1. Germline CDR1 is SGHVS and CDR2 is FQNEAQ. J lost 4 bases, V lost 5 bases, and 5 bases had no gene match. The CDR3 length is 15 residues.